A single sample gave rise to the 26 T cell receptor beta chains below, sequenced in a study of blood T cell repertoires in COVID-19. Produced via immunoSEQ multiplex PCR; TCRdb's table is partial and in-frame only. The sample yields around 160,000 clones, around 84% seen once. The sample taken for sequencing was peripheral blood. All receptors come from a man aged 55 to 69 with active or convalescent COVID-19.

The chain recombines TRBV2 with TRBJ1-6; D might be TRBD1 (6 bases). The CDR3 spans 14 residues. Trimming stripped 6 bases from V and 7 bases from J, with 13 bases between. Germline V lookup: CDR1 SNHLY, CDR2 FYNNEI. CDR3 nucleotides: TGTGCCAGCAGGGGGGCGAGTGAGAATTCACCCCTCCACTTT. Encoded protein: CASRGASENSPLHF.

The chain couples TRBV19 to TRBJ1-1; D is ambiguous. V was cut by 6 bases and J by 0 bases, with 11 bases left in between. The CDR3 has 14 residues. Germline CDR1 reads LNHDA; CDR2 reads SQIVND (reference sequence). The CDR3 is CASSLAGMNTEAFF. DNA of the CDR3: TGTGCCAGTAGCCTTGCGGGGATGAACACTGAAGCTTTCTTT.

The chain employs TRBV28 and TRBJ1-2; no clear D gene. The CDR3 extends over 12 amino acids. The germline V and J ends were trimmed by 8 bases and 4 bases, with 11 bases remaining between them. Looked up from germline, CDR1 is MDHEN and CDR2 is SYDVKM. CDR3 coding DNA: TGTGCCAGCGGCTCAGTTTCCTATGGCTACACCTTC. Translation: CASGSVSYGYTF.

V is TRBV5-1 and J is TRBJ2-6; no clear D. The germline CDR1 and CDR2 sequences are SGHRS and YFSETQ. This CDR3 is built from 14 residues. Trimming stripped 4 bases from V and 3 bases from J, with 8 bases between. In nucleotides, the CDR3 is TGCGCCAGCAGCGCCCGAGATGGGGCCAACGTCCTGACTTTC. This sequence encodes CASSARDGANVLTF.

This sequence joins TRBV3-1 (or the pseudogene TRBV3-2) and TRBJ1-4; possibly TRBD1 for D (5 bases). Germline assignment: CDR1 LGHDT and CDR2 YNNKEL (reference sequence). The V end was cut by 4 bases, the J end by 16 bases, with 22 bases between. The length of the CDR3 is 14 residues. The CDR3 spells CASSPLQGHSSPFF. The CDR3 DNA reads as TGTGCCAGCAGCCCGCTCCAGGGCCATAGCAGTCCGTTTTTT.

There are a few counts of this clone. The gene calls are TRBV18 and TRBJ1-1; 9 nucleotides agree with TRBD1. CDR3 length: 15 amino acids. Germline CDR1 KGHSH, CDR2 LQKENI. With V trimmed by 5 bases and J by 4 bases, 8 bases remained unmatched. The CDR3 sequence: CASSSGTGPLTEAFF. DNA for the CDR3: TGTGCCAGCTCATCCGGGACAGGGCCGCTCACTGAAGCTTTCTTT.

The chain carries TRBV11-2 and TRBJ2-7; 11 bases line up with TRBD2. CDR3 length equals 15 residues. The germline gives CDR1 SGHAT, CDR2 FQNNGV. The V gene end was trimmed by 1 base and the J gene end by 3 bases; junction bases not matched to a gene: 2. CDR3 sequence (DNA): TGTGCCAGCAGCTTAGGAGGACTAGCGGGCTACGAGCAGTACTTC. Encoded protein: CASSLGGLAGYEQYF.

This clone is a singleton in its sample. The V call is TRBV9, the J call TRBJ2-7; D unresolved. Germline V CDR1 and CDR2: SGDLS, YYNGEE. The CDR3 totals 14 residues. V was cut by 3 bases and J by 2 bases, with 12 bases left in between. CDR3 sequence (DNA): TGTGCCAGCAGCGCGGCTAGGATTACCTACGAGCAGTACTTC. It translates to CASSAARITYEQYF.

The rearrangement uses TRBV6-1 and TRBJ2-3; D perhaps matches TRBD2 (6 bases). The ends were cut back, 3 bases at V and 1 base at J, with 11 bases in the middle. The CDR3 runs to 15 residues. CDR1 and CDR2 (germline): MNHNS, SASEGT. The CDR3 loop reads CASSDGSAGTDTQYF. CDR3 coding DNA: TGTGCCAGCAGTGACGGGAGTGCAGGCACAGATACGCAGTATTTT.

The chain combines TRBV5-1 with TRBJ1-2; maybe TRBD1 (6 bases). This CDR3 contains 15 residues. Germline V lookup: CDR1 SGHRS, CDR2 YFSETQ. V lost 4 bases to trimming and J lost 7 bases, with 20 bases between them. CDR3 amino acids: CASSQSQGYGGGYTF. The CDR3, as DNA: TGCGCCAGCAGCCAATCCCAGGGGTATGGCGGTGGCTACACCTTC. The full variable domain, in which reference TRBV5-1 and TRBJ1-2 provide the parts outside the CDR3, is KAGVTQTPRYLIKTRGQQVTLSCSPISGHRSVSWYQQTPGQGLQFLFEYFSETQRNKGNFPGRFSGRQFSNSRSEMNVSTLELGDSALYLCASSQSQGYGGGYTFGSGTRLTVV.

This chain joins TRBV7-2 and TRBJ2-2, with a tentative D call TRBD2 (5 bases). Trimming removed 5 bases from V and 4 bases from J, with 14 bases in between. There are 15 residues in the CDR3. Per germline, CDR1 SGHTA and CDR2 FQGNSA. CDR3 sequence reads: CASSAGRSGTGELFF. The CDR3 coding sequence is TGTGCCAGCAGCGCGGGTCGGAGTGGCACCGGGGAGCTGTTTTTT.

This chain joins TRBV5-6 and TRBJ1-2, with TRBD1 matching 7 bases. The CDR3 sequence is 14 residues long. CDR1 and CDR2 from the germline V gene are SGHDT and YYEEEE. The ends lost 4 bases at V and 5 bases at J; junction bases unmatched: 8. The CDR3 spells CASSPTGTAYGYTF. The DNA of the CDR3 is TGTGCCAGCAGCCCCACCGGGACAGCGTATGGCTACACCTTC.

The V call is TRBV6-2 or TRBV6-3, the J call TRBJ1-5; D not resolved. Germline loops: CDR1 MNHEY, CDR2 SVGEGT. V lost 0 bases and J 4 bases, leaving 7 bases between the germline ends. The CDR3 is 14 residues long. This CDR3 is CASSYSSRNQPQHF. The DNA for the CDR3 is TGTGCCAGCAGTTACTCATCCAGGAATCAGCCCCAGCATTTT.

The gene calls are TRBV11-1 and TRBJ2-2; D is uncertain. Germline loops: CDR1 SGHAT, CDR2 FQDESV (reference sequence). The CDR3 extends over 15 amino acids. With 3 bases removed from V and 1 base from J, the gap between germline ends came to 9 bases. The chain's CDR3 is CASSLLAGNTGELFF. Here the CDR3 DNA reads TGTGCCAGCAGCTTGCTTGCAGGGAACACCGGGGAGCTGTTTTTT. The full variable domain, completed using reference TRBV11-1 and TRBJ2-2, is EAEVAQSPRYKITEKSQAVAFWCDPISGHATLYWYRQILGQGPELLVQFQDESVVDDSQLPKDRFSAERLKGVDSTLKIQPAELGDSAMYLCASSLLAGNTGELFFGEGSRLTVL.

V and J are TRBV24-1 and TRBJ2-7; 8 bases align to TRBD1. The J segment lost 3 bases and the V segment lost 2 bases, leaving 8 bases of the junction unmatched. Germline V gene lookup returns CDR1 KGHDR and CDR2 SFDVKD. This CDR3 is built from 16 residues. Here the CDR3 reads CATSDYGQGNVYEQYF. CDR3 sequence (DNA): TGTGCCACCAGTGATTATGGACAGGGTAATGTCTACGAGCAGTACTTC.

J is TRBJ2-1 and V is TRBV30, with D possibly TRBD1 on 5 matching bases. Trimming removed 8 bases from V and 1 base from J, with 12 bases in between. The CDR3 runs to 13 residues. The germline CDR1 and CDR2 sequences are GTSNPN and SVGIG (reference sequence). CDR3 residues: CAGRGRSYNEQFF. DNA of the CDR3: TGTGCCGGTAGGGGTAGGTCCTACAATGAGCAGTTCTTC.

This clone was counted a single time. In DNA form, the CDR3 reads TGTGCCAGCAGTCGGGAGGTGAACACTGAAGCTTTCTTT. It is translated as CASSREVNTEAFF. The chain carries TRBV28 and TRBJ1-1; D is ambiguous. Trimming took off 5 bases at V and 0 bases at J, with 7 bases between the two ends. The CDR3 totals 13 residues. Germline loops: CDR1 MDHEN, CDR2 SYDVKM.

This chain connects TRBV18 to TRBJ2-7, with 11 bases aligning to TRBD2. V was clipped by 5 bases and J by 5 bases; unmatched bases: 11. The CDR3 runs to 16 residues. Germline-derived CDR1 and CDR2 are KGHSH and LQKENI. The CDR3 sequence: CASSSPVLAGGHEQYF. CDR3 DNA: TGTGCCAGCTCATCGCCTGTCCTAGCGGGAGGCCACGAGCAGTACTTC.

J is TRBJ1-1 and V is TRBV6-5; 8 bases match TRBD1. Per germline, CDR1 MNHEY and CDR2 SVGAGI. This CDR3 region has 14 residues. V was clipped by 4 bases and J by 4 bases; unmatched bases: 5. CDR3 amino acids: CASSFRTGSTEAFF. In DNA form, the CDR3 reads TGTGCCAGCAGTTTCAGGACAGGGTCCACTGAAGCTTTCTTT.

The CDR3 region is CASSRQGEETQYF. CDR3 coding DNA: TGTGCCAGCAGCAGACAGGGAGAAGAGACCCAGTACTTC. The chain carries TRBV28 and TRBJ2-5; 7 bases are shared with TRBD1. V lost 6 bases, J lost 3 bases, and 4 bases stayed unmatched. This CDR3 contains 13 residues. Germline CDR1 is MDHEN and CDR2 is SYDVKM.

In DNA form, the CDR3 reads TGTGCCAGCAGCTGGGACAGTTCTGGAAACACCATATATTTT. Protein sequence: CASSWDSSGNTIYF. V usage is TRBV5-8 and J usage is TRBJ1-3; 7 positions agree with TRBD1. This CDR3 has 14 amino acids. Germline CDR1 reads SGHTS; CDR2 reads YDEGEE. Losses at the gene ends were 3 bases for V and 1 base for J; bases not matched to a gene: 1. Looking up the rest from reference TRBV5-8 and TRBJ1-3 gives the full variable domain: EAGVTQSPTHLIKTRGQQATLRCSPISGHTSVYWYQQALGLGLQFLLWYDEGEERNRGNFPPRFSGRQFPNYSSELNVNALELEDSALYLCASSWDSSGNTIYFGEGSWLTVV.

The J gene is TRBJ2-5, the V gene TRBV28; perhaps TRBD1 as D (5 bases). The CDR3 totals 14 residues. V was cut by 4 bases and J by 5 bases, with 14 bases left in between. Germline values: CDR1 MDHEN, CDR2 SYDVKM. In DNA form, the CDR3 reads TGTGCCAGCAGTTCGGGCAGGGTGACGGAGACCCAGTACTTC. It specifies CASSSGRVTETQYF. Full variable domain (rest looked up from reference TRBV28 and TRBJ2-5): DVKVTQSSRYLVKRTGEKVFLECVQDMDHENMFWYRQDPGLGLRLIYFSYDVKMKEKGDIPEGYSVSREKKERFSLILESASTNQTSMYLCASSSGRVTETQYFGPGTRLLVL.

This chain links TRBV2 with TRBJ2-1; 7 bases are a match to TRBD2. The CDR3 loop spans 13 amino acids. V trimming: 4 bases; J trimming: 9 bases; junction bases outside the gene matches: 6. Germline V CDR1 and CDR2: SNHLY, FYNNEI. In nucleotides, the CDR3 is TGTGCCAGCAGTGCTTGGCGGGAGAGTGAGCAGTTCTTC. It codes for CASSAWRESEQFF.

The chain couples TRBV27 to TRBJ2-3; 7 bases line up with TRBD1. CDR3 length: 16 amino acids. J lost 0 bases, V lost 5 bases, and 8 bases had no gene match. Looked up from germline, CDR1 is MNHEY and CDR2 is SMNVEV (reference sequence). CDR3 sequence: CASSTGQSLSTDTQYF. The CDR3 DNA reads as TGTGCCAGCAGTACGGGACAGTCCCTTAGCACAGATACGCAGTATTTT.

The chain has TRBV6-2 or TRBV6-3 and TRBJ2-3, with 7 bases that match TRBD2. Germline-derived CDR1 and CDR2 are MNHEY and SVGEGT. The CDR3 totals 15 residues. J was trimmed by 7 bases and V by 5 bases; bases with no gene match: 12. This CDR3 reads CASSTPGDYFYTQYF. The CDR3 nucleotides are TGTGCCAGCAGTACCCCTGGGGACTACTTTTATACGCAGTATTTT.

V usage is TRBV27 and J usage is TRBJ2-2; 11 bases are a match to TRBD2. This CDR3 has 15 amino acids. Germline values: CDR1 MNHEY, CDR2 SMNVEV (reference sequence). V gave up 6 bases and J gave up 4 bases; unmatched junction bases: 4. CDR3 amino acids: CASRRLAGSTGELFF. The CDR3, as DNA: TGTGCCAGCAGGCGACTAGCGGGGTCCACCGGGGAGCTGTTTTTT.